The present T cell receptor (beta chain) was sequenced within a study of blood T cell repertoires in COVID-19. Study-level background: Sources were T cells, B-cell-depleted T cells, or PBMCs; the material itself was cDNA or gDNA.

In the study's own analysis: By means of reference gene primer amplification, nucleated cell counts were estimated. Sequencing was performed with immunoSEQ multiplex PCR; in TCRdb, only in-frame clones are kept and a portion is missing. V and J calls and clone size come straight from that table; D and trimming were deduced from the DNA. The data contain some 250,000 clones, roughly 90% of them seen just once; the ten biggest clones take up approximately 7.5%. The CDR3 has 13 amino acids. Between the trimmed V and J ends, which lost 4 bases and 7 bases, there was a span of 11 bases. Germline loops: CDR1 LNHDA, CDR2 SQIVND (reference sequence).

Material: peripheral blood. V usage is TRBV19 and J usage is TRBJ2-1, with D perhaps TRBD2 (5 bases). This TCR was sampled from a man aged 55 to 70 who had recovered from COVID-19. CDR3 residues: CASSTPRGNEQFF. The CDR3 coding sequence is TGTGCCAGTAGTACCCCCCGCGGGAATGAGCAGTTCTTC.